This T cell receptor beta chain was retrieved from a study of cytomegalovirus exposure and HLA in healthy donors. Study overall: Earlier work reported 117 million unique TCR beta sequences from 180 million or so T cells. For the approximately 400 genotyped donors, 75% to 90% fell within the Caucasian-associated ancestry cluster.

CDR1 is SEHNR, CDR2 FQNEAQ, per germline (reference sequence). V lost 2 bases to trimming and J lost 7 bases, with 5 bases between them. The CDR3 has 12 amino acids. To note about this clone: The antigen remains undetermined.

Primers included in the PCR were 60 Vbeta and 13 Jbeta primers. Repertoires were generated with immunoSEQ multiplex PCR, while TCRdb's copy carries only in-frame clones and drops some. The sample includes under 200,000 clones, 68% seen only once; the top ten take approximately 1.3%. Study findings and constraints: Researchers had no immune exposure information except CMV serostatus available.

The clonotype comes from a man between 50 and 59 years old in good health and CMV-seronegative. Sample: PBMCs. V is TRBV7-9 and J is TRBJ2-2, with D unclear. In DNA form, the CDR3 reads TGTGCCAGCAGCTTATCCGGCGGGGAGCTGTTTTTT. This encodes CASSLSGGELFF.